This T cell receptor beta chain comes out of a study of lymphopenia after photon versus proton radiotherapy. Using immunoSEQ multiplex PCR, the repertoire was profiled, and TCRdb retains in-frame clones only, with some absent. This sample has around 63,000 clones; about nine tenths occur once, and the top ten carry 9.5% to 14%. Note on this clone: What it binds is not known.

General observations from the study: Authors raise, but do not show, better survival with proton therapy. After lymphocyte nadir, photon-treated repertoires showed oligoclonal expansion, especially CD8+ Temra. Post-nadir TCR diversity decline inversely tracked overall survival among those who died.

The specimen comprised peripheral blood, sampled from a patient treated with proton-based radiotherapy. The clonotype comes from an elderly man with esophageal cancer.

For the CDR3, the DNA is TGTGCCAGTAGTACCTGGGGAGGGGGCGCGTCCGAGCAGTACTTC. Translating it yields CASSTWGGGASEQYF. This chain uses TRBV19 with TRBJ2-7, with D perhaps TRBD1 or TRBD2 (7 bases each). The V gene lost 4 bases and the J gene lost 6 bases, with 19 bases spanning the gap. Germline-derived CDR1 and CDR2 are LNHDA and SQIVND (reference sequence). The CDR3 sequence is 15 residues long. The variable domain in full, with the rest retrieved from reference TRBV19 and TRBJ2-7, is DGGITQSPKYLFRKEGQNVTLSCEQNLNHDAMYWYRQDPGQGLRLIYYSQIVNDFQKGDIAEGYSVSREKKESFPLTVTSAQKNPTAFYLCASSTWGGGASEQYFGPGTRLTVT.